The rows below give T cell receptor beta chains drawn from one sample of a study of Graves' ophthalmopathy and Graves' hyperthyroidism. TCRdb re-analysed the multiplex PCR reads in MiXCR, keeping a single row per CDR3 protein. The sample includes hundreds of thousands of distinct CDR3 sequences, roughly 21% of them seen just once. Sequencing used peripheral blood. The receptors shown here come from a woman aged 45-60 years with Graves' ophthalmopathy. Both conserved end residues are part of each CDR3. The D gene is left open where the match is weak. Rows may omit the clone size; those that give it use once, few, many or a size class.

v_gene: TRBV2; abundance: -; d_gene: -; j_gene: TRBJ2-5; CDR3nt: TGTGCCAGCAGTGTGGGGTGGCAGAAAGAGACCCAGTACTTC; CDR3aa: CASSVGWQKETQYF
v_gene: TRBV19; abundance: many; d_gene: -; j_gene: TRBJ2-5; CDR3nt: TGTGCCAGACCCAAAACACAGGAAGAGACCCAGTACTTC; CDR3aa: CARPKTQEETQYF
v_gene: TRBV2; abundance: many; d_gene: TRBD1; j_gene: TRBJ2-3; CDR3nt: TGTGCCAGCAGTGATGACAGGGTTGAAGATACGCAGTATTTT; CDR3aa: CASSDDRVEDTQYF
v_gene: TRBV6-5; abundance: many; d_gene: TRBD1; j_gene: TRBJ2-4; CDR3nt: TGTGCCAGCAGCCGGGGGCAGGGGGCTATTCAGTACTTC; CDR3aa: CASSRGQGAIQYF
v_gene: TRBV3-1; abundance: many; d_gene: TRBD2; j_gene: TRBJ2-3; CDR3nt: TGTGCCAGCAGCCTGGGACTAGCGGGCACAGATACGCAGTATTTT; CDR3aa: CASSLGLAGTDTQYF
v_gene: TRBV25-1; abundance: many; d_gene: TRBD1; j_gene: TRBJ1-2; CDR3nt: TGTGCCAGCAGGGAGGGGGCAGTCTATGGCTACACCTTC; CDR3aa: CASREGAVYGYTF
v_gene: TRBV30; abundance: many; d_gene: -; j_gene: TRBJ1-2; CDR3nt: TGTGCCTGGAGTGTACTGGGACCGGGAACGACCTACACCTTC; CDR3aa: CAWSVLGPGTTYTF
v_gene: TRBV18; abundance: few; d_gene: -; j_gene: TRBJ2-7; CDR3nt: TGTGCCAGCTCACCAGGAGGGCGGGACCTCAGCTACGAGCAGTACTTC; CDR3aa: CASSPGGRDLSYEQYF
v_gene: TRBV27; abundance: many; d_gene: TRBD1; j_gene: TRBJ1-5; CDR3nt: TGTGCCAGCAGTCCAGGGGGTTTGAGCAATCAGCCCCAGCATTTT; CDR3aa: CASSPGGLSNQPQHF
v_gene: TRBV28; abundance: -; d_gene: -; j_gene: TRBJ1-1; CDR3nt: TGTGCCAGCACAGAGAGGAACACTGAAGCTTTCTTT; CDR3aa: CASTERNTEAFF
v_gene: TRBV20-1; abundance: many; d_gene: -; j_gene: TRBJ2-1; CDR3nt: TGCAGCGGAGACAGGGTCGGAGGGGAGCAGTTCTTC; CDR3aa: CSGDRVGGEQFF
v_gene: TRBV12-3/TRBV12-4; abundance: many; d_gene: -; j_gene: TRBJ2-7; CDR3nt: TGTGCCAGCAGTCGGATACTAGTAGTTTCCTACGAGCAGTACTTC; CDR3aa: CASSRILVVSYEQYF
v_gene: TRBV12-3/TRBV12-4; abundance: many; d_gene: TRBD1; j_gene: TRBJ2-5; CDR3nt: TGTGCCAGCAGTCACCCGACAGGGCGGGAGACCCAGTACTTC; CDR3aa: CASSHPTGRETQYF
v_gene: TRBV19; abundance: few; d_gene: TRBD2; j_gene: TRBJ2-2; CDR3nt: TGTGCTTCGGACAGGTCGACTAGCGGGCTCCCTGGGACCGGGGAGCTGTTTTTT; CDR3aa: CASDRSTSGLPGTGELFF
v_gene: TRBV25-1; abundance: many; d_gene: TRBD1; j_gene: TRBJ2-5; CDR3nt: TGTGCCAGCAGTGTGTCCGGGACAGGGCGAGAGACCCAGTACTTC; CDR3aa: CASSVSGTGRETQYF
v_gene: TRBV9; abundance: -; d_gene: TRBD1; j_gene: TRBJ1-6; CDR3nt: TGTGCCAGCAGCGTAACCCGGACAGGGCGGACCTATAATTCACCCCTCCACTTT; CDR3aa: CASSVTRTGRTYNSPLHF
v_gene: TRBV24-1; abundance: many; d_gene: -; j_gene: TRBJ1-1; CDR3nt: TGTGCCACCAGTGCGCAGGGGAGGAAAGCTTTCTTT; CDR3aa: CATSAQGRKAFF